Shown below are 9 T cell receptor beta chains from a single sample sequenced in a study of control samples from healthy donors and cancer patients. Method: immunoSEQ multiplex PCR; TCRdb's copy keeps in-frame clones and lacks some. In the table there are approximately 110,000 clones, approximately 93% of which are singletons. Material for sequencing was blood. Every receptor here comes from a woman aged 18-29 years in good health.

V and J are TRBV12-5 and TRBJ2-3, with TRBD2 matching over 15 bases. The V gene end was trimmed by 0 bases and the J gene end by 8 bases; junction bases not matched to a gene: 9. The CDR3 runs 18 residues. CDR1 is LGHNT, CDR2 FRNRAP, per germline. CDR3 amino acids: CASGLVLGLAGGVSTQYF. The CDR3 DNA reads TGTGCTAGTGGTTTGGTACTGGGACTAGCGGGGGGAGTTAGTACGCAGTATTTT.

The rearrangement joins TRBV13 to TRBJ2-5; a possible D gene is TRBD1 (7 bases). There are 19 residues in the CDR3. Trimming cost V 5 bases and J 4 bases, with 29 bases left between them. CDR1 and CDR2 from the germline V gene are PRHDT and FYEKMQ (reference sequence). The CDR3 region is CASSTRGGTVRVGPETQYF. The CDR3 DNA reads as TGTGCCAGCAGCACACGTGGCGGGACAGTAAGGGTAGGTCCAGAGACCCAGTACTTC.

The J gene is TRBJ2-1, the V gene TRBV24-1, with D perhaps TRBD1 (6 bases). Germline V CDR1 and CDR2: KGHDR, SFDVKD. V lost 4 bases and J 8 bases, leaving 8 bases between the germline ends. The length of the CDR3 is 12 residues. The CDR3 region has the DNA TGTGCCACCAGTGAACAGGGCTATGAGCAGTTCTTC. Translated, it gives CATSEQGYEQFF.

This clone appeared a single time. The chain employs TRBV9 and TRBJ2-3; TRBD2 agrees at 11 bases. Germline CDR1 and CDR2: SGDLS and YYNGEE. This CDR3 contains 16 residues. Germline trimming cut 3 bases from V and 2 bases from J; bases unmatched to any gene: 5. CDR3 sequence (DNA): TGTGCCAGCAGCGCTAGCGGGAGGTCCCCCACAGATACGCAGTATTTT. Encoded protein: CASSASGRSPTDTQYF.

This chain joins TRBV6-5 and TRBJ1-4, with D possibly being TRBD1 (6 bases). The CDR3 has 12 amino acids. V gave up 6 bases and J gave up 8 bases, with 10 bases separating them. Germline loops: CDR1 MNHEY, CDR2 SVGAGI. The CDR3 loop reads CASRGHKEKLFF. CDR3 bases: TGTGCCAGCAGGGGACACAAGGAAAAACTGTTTTTT.

In this sample, this clone turned up a few times. The V call is TRBV24-1, the J call TRBJ1-5; 9 bases align to TRBD1. Trimming took 3 bases from V and 5 from J; bases not matched to a gene: 7. Germline V lookup: CDR1 KGHDR, CDR2 SFDVKD. This CDR3 spans 16 amino acids. This CDR3 is CATSDPRQGGHQPQHF. The CDR3, as DNA: TGTGCCACCAGTGATCCTCGACAGGGGGGACATCAGCCCCAGCATTTT.

The V gene is TRBV27, the J gene TRBJ1-1, with D hard to call. Germline V gives CDR1 MNHEY, CDR2 SMNVEV (reference sequence). This CDR3 is 14 amino acids long. Deletions cut 5 bases from V and 4 bases from J, with 14 bases between. This CDR3 reads CASSRQTWGTEAFF. In DNA form, the CDR3 reads TGTGCCAGCAGTCGTCAGACGTGGGGCACTGAAGCTTTCTTT.

The gene calls are TRBV4-3 and TRBJ2-1; possibly TRBD2 for D (6 bases). This CDR3 spans 13 amino acids. The germline CDR1 and CDR2 sequences are LGHNA and YSLEER. Trimming pared 0 bases from V and 10 bases from J, leaving 10 bases between. The CDR3 DNA reads as TGCGCCAGCAGCCAAGATTTCGGGGGAGAGCAGTTCTTC. Residues: CASSQDFGGEQFF.

This clone was counted at least ten times. The V and J genes are TRBV7-2 and TRBJ2-1, with D perhaps matching TRBD1 or TRBD2 (5 bases each). With 7 bases removed from V and 10 bases from J, the gap between germline ends came to 11 bases. CDR3 length equals 11 residues. CDR1 and CDR2 (germline): SGHTA, FQGNSA. The CDR3 region is CASTDEGEQFF. The CDR3 DNA reads TGTGCCAGCACCGATGAGGGGGAGCAGTTCTTC.